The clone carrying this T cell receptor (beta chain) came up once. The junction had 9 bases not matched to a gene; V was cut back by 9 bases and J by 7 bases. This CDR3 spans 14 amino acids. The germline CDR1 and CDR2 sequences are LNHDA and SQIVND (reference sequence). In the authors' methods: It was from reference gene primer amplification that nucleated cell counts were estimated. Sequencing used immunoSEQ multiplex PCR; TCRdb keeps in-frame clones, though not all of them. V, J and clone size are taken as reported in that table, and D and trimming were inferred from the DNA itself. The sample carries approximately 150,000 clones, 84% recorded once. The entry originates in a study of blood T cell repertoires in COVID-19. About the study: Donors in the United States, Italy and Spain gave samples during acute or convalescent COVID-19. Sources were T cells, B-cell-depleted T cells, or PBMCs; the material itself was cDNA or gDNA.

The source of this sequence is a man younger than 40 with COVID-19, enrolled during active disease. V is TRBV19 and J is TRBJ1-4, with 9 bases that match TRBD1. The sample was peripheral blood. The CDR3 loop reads CASRQQGAREKLFF. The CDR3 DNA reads TGTGCCAGCCGGCAACAGGGGGCGCGTGAAAAACTGTTTTTT.